The 31 T cell receptor beta chains reported below all come from one sample, sequenced in a study of T cells in Graves' hyperthyroidism and ophthalmopathy. There were TCR beta CDR3 regions amplified from RNA transcripts. The HTBI set primed first-round TCR CDR3 RT-PCR. TCRdb processed the multiplex PCR reads anew with MiXCR; each CDR3 protein has one entry. The sample consists of around 500,000 distinct CDR3 sequences, about 15% of them appearing once. The sequenced material came from blood. The source is a woman aged 40 to 55 with Graves' hyperthyroidism.

The chain carries TRBV20-1 and TRBJ2-1; the match to TRBD2 covers 7 bases. The length of the CDR3 is 15 residues. V shed 1 base and J 2 bases; nucleotides not matched to a gene: 5. Per germline, CDR1 DFQATT and CDR2 SNEGSKA (reference sequence). CDR3 bases: TGCAGTGCTAGAGTTTCCGGGGGGACCTACAATGAGCAGTTCTTC. Encoded protein: CSARVSGGTYNEQFF.

This clonotype showed up many times. The genes are TRBV6-1 and TRBJ2-7, with D uncertain. CDR1 MNHNS and CDR2 SASEGT come from the germline V gene. Trimming took 6 bases from V and 2 from J, leaving 8 bases between them. This CDR3 has 12 amino acids. For the CDR3, the DNA is TGTGCCAGCAGAGGTACAGCCTACGAGCAGTACTTC. Encoded protein: CASRGTAYEQYF.

This clonotype turned up a few times. The rearrangement uses TRBV5-1 and TRBJ2-3, with D uncertain. This CDR3 region has 13 residues. In germline, CDR1 is SGHRS, CDR2 YFSETQ. Between the trimmed V and J ends, which lost 5 bases and 5 bases, there was a span of 12 bases. CDR3 DNA: TGCGCCAGCAGGGAACTCTCGAGAGATACGCAGTATTTT. Its protein product is CASRELSRDTQYF. The whole variable domain, remainder taken from reference TRBV5-1 and TRBJ2-3, is KAGVTQTPRYLIKTRGQQVTLSCSPISGHRSVSWYQQTPGQGLQFLFEYFSETQRNKGNFPGRFSGRQFSNSRSEMNVSTLELGDSALYLCASRELSRDTQYFGPGTRLTVL.

This clonotype appeared many times. This chain joins TRBV6-6 and TRBJ1-2; the match to TRBD1 covers 9 bases. The CDR3 has 16 residues. From germline, CDR1 is MNHNY and CDR2 SVGAGI (reference sequence). The junction had 8 bases not matched to a gene; V was cut back by 0 bases and J by 6 bases. The CDR3 is CASSYSSTGGADGYTF. Written as DNA, the CDR3 is TGTGCCAGCAGTTACTCGAGTACAGGGGGCGCAGATGGCTACACCTTC.

Remarks on this clonotype: One end of the junction is discordant with germline, which a read error may explain. The chain carries TRBV6-1 and TRBJ2-5, with 12 bases identical to TRBD2. The CDR3 has 15 residues. Germline V gene data show CDR1 as MNHNS and CDR2 as SASEGT. The CDR3 protein is CASTRNAGGTSGLNF. The DNA for the CDR3 is TGTGCCAGCACCAGAAACGCCGGCGGGACTAGCGGGTTAAACTTC.

Ten or more counts support this clonotype. The chain carries TRBV30 and TRBJ2-5; the match to TRBD2 covers 8 bases. J was trimmed by 5 bases and V by 3 bases; bases with no gene match: 8. This CDR3 contains 14 residues. Germline V lookup: CDR1 GTSNPN, CDR2 SVGIG (reference sequence). CDR3 in amino acids: CAWSPGGRFETQYF. CDR3 sequence (DNA): TGTGCCTGGAGCCCGGGCGGGAGGTTTGAGACCCAGTACTTC.

This clonotype was detected many times. This chain joins TRBV5-5 and TRBJ1-2, with D tentatively TRBD1 (5 bases). The germline CDR1 and CDR2 sequences are SGHKS and YYEKEE (reference sequence). The CDR3 is made up of 14 amino acids. V lost 5 bases and J 0 bases, leaving 11 bases between the germline ends. DNA for the CDR3: TGTGCCAGCAGTCGGGACGGAACTAACTATGGCTACACCTTC. Translating it yields CASSRDGTNYGYTF.

This clonotype was observed many times. The chain joins TRBV28 to TRBJ2-7; 7 bases fit TRBD1. The CDR3 spans 12 residues. The trim removed 8 bases at V and 9 bases at J, leaving 10 bases unmatched. Per germline, CDR1 MDHEN and CDR2 SYDVKM. The CDR3 spells CASGRQGLGQYF. The CDR3 DNA follows: TGTGCCAGCGGAAGACAGGGTCTCGGGCAGTACTTC.

This clonotype was seen ten or more times. J is TRBJ2-2 and V is TRBV5-1, with 9 bases aligning to TRBD1. The length of the CDR3 is 18 residues. The germline V gene encodes CDR1 SGHRS and CDR2 YFSETQ. Trimming removed 0 bases from V and 0 bases from J; junction bases left unmatched: 6. The CDR3 region has the DNA TGCGCCAGCAGCTTGGCTGGGACAGGGTTCGCGAACACCGGGGAGCTGTTTTTT. Its translation: CASSLAGTGFANTGELFF.

This clonotype has just one count. It is likely a read error, because the conserved phenylalanine at the end of the CDR3 is missing. The chain joins TRBV4-2 to TRBJ2-5; 8 nucleotides agree with TRBD2. Germline trimming cut 5 bases from V and 1 base from J; bases unmatched to any gene: 3. This CDR3 has 14 residues. Germline-derived CDR1 and CDR2 are LGHNA and YNFKEQ. CDR3 sequence reads: CASSWTSSQETQYL. The DNA of the CDR3 is TGTGCCAGCAGCTGGACTAGCAGCCAAGAGACCCAGTACTTA.

A few counts support this clonotype. This chain joins TRBV6-1 and TRBJ2-5, with TRBD1 matching over 7 bases. The junction had 7 bases not matched to a gene; V was cut back by 5 bases and J by 13 bases. Germline values: CDR1 MNHNS, CDR2 SASEGT. The CDR3 has 11 amino acids. CDR3: CASSSGQHRYF. The DNA for the CDR3 is TGTGCCAGCAGTTCGGGACAGCATAGGTACTTC.

The V call is TRBV28, the J call TRBJ2-7; D remains unclear. Germline V gene sequence: CDR1 MDHEN, CDR2 SYDVKM. The CDR3 runs 14 residues. Trimming cost V 2 bases and J 6 bases, with 14 bases left between them. The CDR3 is CASSLVGLAPEQYF. CDR3 DNA: TGTGCCAGCAGTTTAGTGGGATTAGCCCCCGAGCAGTACTTC.

V gene TRBV20-1 combines with J gene TRBJ1-5; tentatively, D is TRBD1 (5 bases). The CDR3 extends over 14 amino acids. V was trimmed by 6 bases and J by 2 bases, leaving 14 bases between them. Germline V lookup: CDR1 DFQATT, CDR2 SNEGSKA (reference sequence). The CDR3 loop is CSAKDTWGNQPQHF. The CDR3 region has the DNA TGCAGTGCCAAGGACACCTGGGGCAATCAGCCCCAGCATTTT.

This clonotype was detected ten times or more. The V call is TRBV7-6, the J call TRBJ2-3, with 10 bases aligning to TRBD2. V trimming: 6 bases; J trimming: 0 bases; junction bases outside the gene matches: 9. Germline CDR1 SGHVS, CDR2 FNYEAQ. The CDR3 consists of 17 residues. DNA of the CDR3: TGTGCCAGCAGGCTGACTAGCGGGTATTACAGCACAGATACGCAGTATTTT. Its protein product is CASRLTSGYYSTDTQYF.

This clonotype was seen a handful of times. The chain's CDR3 is CASSQGHSSYNEQFF. The CDR3 bases are TGTGCCAGCAGCCAGGGACACAGCTCCTACAATGAGCAGTTCTTC. The rearrangement links TRBV7-2 to TRBJ2-1; D perhaps matches TRBD1 (6 bases). Germline lookup yields CDR1 SGHTA and CDR2 FQGNSA. V lost 5 bases, J lost 0 bases, and 11 bases lay in between. This CDR3 region has 15 residues.

This clonotype was recorded many times. CDR3 loop: CASSESGELFF. The CDR3 nucleotides are TGCGCCAGCAGTGAGTCCGGGGAGCTGTTTTTT. V and J are TRBV10-1 and TRBJ2-2; D gene uncertain. Trimming stripped 0 bases from V and 7 bases from J, with 0 bases between. CDR1 and CDR2 from the germline V gene are WNHNN and SYGVQD (reference sequence). The CDR3 contains 11 residues.

This clonotype was observed many times. The V gene is TRBV3-1, the J gene TRBJ2-7; no clear D. This CDR3 contains 14 residues. Looked up from germline, CDR1 is LGHDT and CDR2 is YNNKEL (reference sequence). The V end was cut by 2 bases, the J end by 3 bases, with 11 bases between. The CDR3 loop is CASSQNPGFYEQYF. The CDR3, as DNA: TGTGCCAGCAGCCAAAATCCCGGGTTCTACGAGCAGTACTTC.

This clonotype was seen ten or more times. J is TRBJ1-2 and V is TRBV27; D is unresolved. Germline CDR1 is MNHEY and CDR2 is SMNVEV (reference sequence). The CDR3 has 13 residues. V lost 3 bases, J lost 2 bases, and 7 bases lay in between. CDR3 amino acids: CASSFEGNYGYTF. The DNA of the CDR3 is TGTGCCAGCAGTTTCGAAGGAAACTATGGCTACACCTTC.

This chain uses TRBV20-1 with TRBJ1-5; D not certain. The CDR3 has 13 amino acids. V lost 3 bases and J lost 0, with 6 bases in between. Germline CDR1 DFQATT, CDR2 SNEGSKA (reference sequence). The CDR3 nucleotides read TGCAGTGCTAGTTTGTTTAGCAATCAGCCCCAGCATTTT. It codes for CSASLFSNQPQHF.

This clonotype came up a few times. J is TRBJ1-5 and V is TRBV28; D may be TRBD1 (5 bases). The CDR3 has 15 residues. Per the germline V gene, CDR1 is MDHEN and CDR2 is SYDVKM. The V gene lost 3 bases and the J gene lost 7 bases, with 16 bases spanning the gap. CDR3 sequence reads: CASSFSSGARQPQHF. Here the CDR3 DNA reads TGTGCCAGCAGTTTTTCTTCCGGGGCGCGGCAGCCCCAGCATTTT.

This sequence joins TRBV28 and TRBJ2-7, with 11 positions matching TRBD1. V shed 6 bases, J shed 3 bases, and the junction held 7 bases outside the gene matches. The CDR3 loop spans 15 amino acids. Looked up from germline, CDR1 is MDHEN and CDR2 is SYDVKM. CDR3: CASRPPGTGGYEQYF. The CDR3 nucleotides read TGTGCCAGCAGACCGCCAGGGACAGGGGGCTACGAGCAGTACTTC.

V usage is TRBV9 and J usage is TRBJ2-5; 11 positions agree with TRBD1. Germline V gives CDR1 SGDLS, CDR2 YYNGEE. CDR3 size: 15 residues. V gave up 3 bases and J gave up 3 bases; unmatched junction bases: 4. This CDR3 is CASSAGTGGEETQYF. Written as DNA, the CDR3 is TGTGCCAGCAGCGCCGGGACAGGGGGAGAAGAGACCCAGTACTTC.

The rearrangement joins TRBV20-1 to TRBJ2-5, with TRBD2 identical over 10 bases. CDR1 and CDR2 (germline): DFQATT, SNEGSKA (reference sequence). The CDR3 spans 12 residues. CDR3 in amino acids: CRVLAGVETQYF. CDR3 DNA sequence: TGCCGAGTGCTAGCGGGAGTTGAGACCCAGTACTTC.

The chain carries TRBV4-2 and TRBJ2-7, with D unclear. V shed 2 bases and J shed 0 bases, with 11 bases lying between them. The CDR3 extends over 15 amino acids. CDR1 and CDR2 (germline): LGHNA, YNFKEQ. The CDR3 here is CASSQLTESSYEQYF. CDR3 bases: TGTGCCAGCAGCCAACTGACTGAGAGCTCCTACGAGCAGTACTTC.

This clonotype came up many times. The chain links TRBV7-2 to TRBJ2-3; D is perhaps TRBD2 (5 bases). Germline values: CDR1 SGHTA, CDR2 FQGNSA. Trimming took off 1 base at V and 0 bases at J, with 8 bases between the two ends. The CDR3 runs 15 residues. CDR3 nucleotides: TGTGCCAGCAGCTTAGTGGAGGCCAGCACAGATACGCAGTATTTT. Residues: CASSLVEASTDTQYF. The full variable domain, rest sourced from reference TRBV7-2 and TRBJ2-3, is GAGVSQSPSNKVTEKGKDVELRCDPISGHTALYWYRQSLGQGLEFLIYFQGNSAPDKSGLPSDRFSAERTGGSVSTLTIQRTQQEDSAVYLCASSLVEASTDTQYFGPGTRLTVL.

This clonotype was counted only a few times. This chain links TRBV10-1 with TRBJ2-7; TRBD1 or TRBD2 may be the D gene (5 bases each). In germline, CDR1 is WNHNN, CDR2 SYGVQD (reference sequence). This CDR3 is built from 11 residues. The V and J ends lost 2 bases and 9 bases respectively, with 8 bases between them. CDR3 in DNA: TGCGCCAGCAGTGAGGGGGGAGTGCAGTACTTC. This translates into CASSEGGVQYF.

This clonotype has just a few counts. The rearrangement links TRBV20-1 to TRBJ1-2, with D maybe TRBD1 (5 bases). The CDR3 is made up of 12 amino acids. The V end was cut by 4 bases, the J end by 6 bases, with 12 bases between. Per the germline V gene, CDR1 is DFQATT and CDR2 is SNEGSKA (reference sequence). Here the CDR3 DNA reads TGCAGTGCTAAAACCGGGACCAATGGCTACACCTTC. Its protein product is CSAKTGTNGYTF.

This chain joins TRBV7-2 and TRBJ2-7; D is undetermined. This CDR3 contains 13 residues. V was cut by 5 bases and J by 4 bases, with 12 bases left in between. Germline lookup yields CDR1 SGHTA and CDR2 FQGNSA. CDR3 DNA sequence: TGTGCCAGCAGCCAGTCGTCGGGTTACGAGCAGTACTTC. It codes for CASSQSSGYEQYF.

In its sample, this clonotype was seen a few times. The V gene is TRBV7-2, the J gene TRBJ2-7; TRBD2 agrees at 13 bases. Per the germline V gene, CDR1 is SGHTA and CDR2 is FQGNSA. There are 18 residues in the CDR3. Germline trimming cut 1 base from V and 2 bases from J; bases unmatched to any gene: 8. The CDR3 region has the DNA TGTGCCAGCAGCTTAGGCCTTTTCGGACTAGCGGGAGCCTACGAGCAGTACTTC. Protein: CASSLGLFGLAGAYEQYF. The complete variable domain, with remaining parts taken from reference TRBV7-2 and TRBJ2-7, reads GAGVSQSPSNKVTEKGKDVELRCDPISGHTALYWYRQSLGQGLEFLIYFQGNSAPDKSGLPSDRFSAERTGGSVSTLTIQRTQQEDSAVYLCASSLGLFGLAGAYEQYFGPGTRLTVT.

This clonotype was recorded at least ten times. This chain joins TRBV30 and TRBJ2-1; D might be TRBD2 (5 bases). With 3 bases removed from V and 1 base from J, the gap between germline ends came to 7 bases. Germline V gene lookup returns CDR1 GTSNPN and CDR2 SVGIG (reference sequence). CDR3 size: 13 residues. Written as DNA, the CDR3 is TGTGCCTGGAGGAGGGCATCCTACAATGAGCAGTTCTTC. This translates into CAWRRASYNEQFF.

In this sample, this clonotype turned up many times. The V and J genes are TRBV11-2 and TRBJ2-2; 7 positions agree with TRBD1. With 5 bases clipped from V and 1 base from J, the junction kept 7 bases outside the gene matches. The CDR3 loop spans 16 amino acids. CDR1 and CDR2 (germline): SGHAT, FQNNGV. For the CDR3, the DNA is TGTGCCAGCAGCCCCGGGAACAGGGGGAACACCGGGGAGCTGTTTTTT. Translating gives CASSPGNRGNTGELFF.